Presented here are 7 T cell receptor beta chains from one specimen sequenced in a study of vaccination effects on CD4 cells after COVID-19 (dated by TCRdb to 2022 to 2024). Libraries were built with the immunoSEQ multiplex PCR assay. Imported from immuneACCESS, the table was reduced by TCRdb to in-frame sequences with V and J called. These copies leave out some clones; in studies compared against another copy, an unresolved V gene accounts for under half, and the cause of the remainder is not known. Present in this sample are roughly 17,000 clones, around 70% of which were seen just once. The top ten clonotypes cover roughly 19% of the sample. In the ViraFEST assay, PBMC were stimulated with viral peptide pools, and antigen-specific CD4+ T cell clonotypes were then identified by expansion using TCR sequencing. After approximately 11 days of culture, CD4+ T cells were isolated with the EasySep CD4+ T cell isolation kit. Convalescent patients had PCR-confirmed SARS-CoV-2 infection between March and December 2020, before Alpha, Beta and Delta variants emerged in the United States. Each participant got two doses of an mRNA SARS-CoV-2 vaccine, either BNT162b2 or mRNA-1273.

Which antigens these TCRs recognize remains unknown. The sequencing used CD4+ T cells from PBMCs cultured with SARS-CoV-2 spike peptides, collected after COVID-19 vaccination. This specimen's cell subset or site label, interpreted: SARS-CoV-2 spike overlapping peptide pool stimulation. Source of these receptors: a human donor who had a prior SARS-CoV-2 infection.

Regarding this clone: A read error may account for a junction end that differs from germline. The genes are TRBV3-1 (or the pseudogene TRBV3-2) and TRBJ2-4, with D perhaps assigned TRBD1 or TRBD2 (5 bases each). The CDR3 extends over 15 amino acids. Looked up from germline, CDR1 is LGHDT and CDR2 is YNNKEL (reference sequence). DNA of the CDR3: TGTGCCAGCAGCCACACCGGGACGGCCAGAAACATTCAGTACTTC. Its translation: CASSHTGTARNIQYF.

CDR3 nucleotide sequence: TGTGCCATCAGCGGTACAGGGGGCGGCGGGGAGACCCAGTACTTC. Its translation: CAISGTGGGGETQYF. The gene calls are TRBV10-3 and TRBJ2-5; 9 bases are a match to TRBD1. V lost 6 bases and J lost 5; bases outside the gene matches: 10. Germline-derived CDR1 and CDR2 are ENHRY and SYGVKD. CDR3 length: 15 amino acids.

This clone was recorded a few times. The J gene is TRBJ2-5, the V gene TRBV20-1; D call uncertain. Germline V gene sequence: CDR1 DFQATT, CDR2 SNEGSKA (reference sequence). Deletions cut 4 bases from V and 6 bases from J, with 9 bases between. The CDR3 runs to 11 residues. The CDR3 loop is CSAISIQTQYF. The CDR3 DNA reads TGCAGTGCTATTTCCATTCAGACCCAGTACTTC.

The chain employs TRBV2 and TRBJ2-3, with 7 bases fitting TRBD1. The V segment lost 4 bases and the J segment 1 base; nucleotides outside the gene matches: 2. The CDR3 consists of 14 residues. Germline loops: CDR1 SNHLY, CDR2 FYNNEI. The CDR3 nucleotides are TGTGCCAGCAGTGGACAGGGACGCACAGATACGCAGTATTTT. This translates into CASSGQGRTDTQYF.

The J gene is TRBJ2-6, the V gene TRBV7-9, with D perhaps matching TRBD1 (5 bases). Deletions cut 11 bases from V and 2 bases from J, with 22 bases between. This CDR3 contains 17 residues. CDR1 and CDR2 (germline): SEHNR, FQNEAQ (reference sequence). Here the CDR3 DNA reads TGTGCCGGGCGGCGGAGCAGGGAATCAACTGGGGCCAACGTCCTGACTTTC. This encodes CAGRRSRESTGANVLTF.

This clone was seen once. The chain recombines TRBV6-1 with TRBJ1-1; 7 positions match TRBD1. The CDR3 loop spans 16 amino acids. Per germline, CDR1 MNHNS and CDR2 SASEGT. The V and J ends lost 0 bases and 4 bases, in that order; junction bases with no gene match: 8. The DNA of the CDR3 is TGTGCCAGCAGTGAAGCGCTTCGGGCAGGGGGCACTGAAGCTTTCTTT. Residues: CASSEALRAGGTEAFF.

The chain recombines TRBV5-5 with TRBJ2-3; 8 bases fit TRBD1. After removal of 4 bases from V and 11 bases from J, the junction contained 6 bases not matched to a gene. The length of the CDR3 is 12 residues. Germline-derived CDR1 and CDR2 are SGHKS and YYEKEE (reference sequence). The CDR3 spells CASSMDRVKQYF. The CDR3 DNA reads TGTGCCAGCAGCATGGACAGGGTGAAGCAGTATTTT.